The 22 T cell receptor beta chains in this list originate from one sample, sequenced in a study of T-cell reconstitution after alpha-beta-depleted transplantation in children. Library preparation (for TCRbeta) was performed with unique molecular identifiers. MiXCR, run by TCRdb on the PCR reads, gives a single entry per CDR3 protein. The profile shows some 290,000 distinct CDR3 sequences, over 20% of them singletons. The input for sequencing was PBMCs, mostly from graft donor cells, taken 180 days after TCRalphabeta/CD19-depleted stem cell transplant. These TCRs come from a male patient aged 10-17 years who had a stem cell transplant for acute lymphoblastic leukemia, so the T cells may come from the graft donor.

This rearrangement joins TRBV24-1 to TRBJ2-5; TRBD1 matches 7 bases. The trim removed 8 bases at V and 2 bases at J, leaving 28 bases unmatched. CDR1 and CDR2 (germline): KGHDR, SFDVKD. The CDR3 length is 21 residues. The DNA of the CDR3 is TGTGCCACCACTCGGTGGGTCTCAGCCATCGACAGGGACCAATGTCAAGAGACCCAGTACTTC. This encodes CATTRWVSAIDRDQCQETQYF.

The chain joins TRBV7-9 to TRBJ1-2; the D gene is possibly TRBD1 (6 bases). Germline values: CDR1 SEHNR, CDR2 FQNEAQ (reference sequence). CDR3 length equals 14 residues. Trimming removed 1 base from V and 12 bases from J, with 18 bases in between. Here the CDR3 reads CASSLVGTPRSDTF. The CDR3 region has the DNA TGTGCCAGCAGCTTAGTGGGGACACCCCGAAGCGACACCTTC.

This clonotype was seen only a few times. The chain has TRBV7-9 and TRBJ2-1; a possible D gene is TRBD1 (5 bases). V dropped 5 bases and J dropped 7 bases, with 18 bases sitting between them. Germline V gives CDR1 SEHNR, CDR2 FQNEAQ (reference sequence). This CDR3 is 15 amino acids long. The CDR3 region has the DNA TGTGCCAGCAGCCGAATTGGACAAAAATGGAATGAGCAGTTCTTC. It yields the protein CASSRIGQKWNEQFF.

This clonotype was seen repeatedly, ten times or more. CDR3 protein: CATSKDRVKGAEAFF. CDR3 DNA sequence: TGTGCCACCAGCAAAGACAGGGTAAAAGGCGCTGAAGCTTTCTTT. The V gene is TRBV15, the J gene TRBJ1-1; the match to TRBD1 covers 7 bases. CDR3 length equals 15 residues. The V and J ends lost 4 bases and 6 bases, in that order; junction bases with no gene match: 11. Germline V gene lookup returns CDR1 LNHNV and CDR2 YYDKDF (reference sequence).

This clonotype came up a few times. The J gene is TRBJ2-5, the V gene TRBV11-1; D may be TRBD1 (5 bases). The V gene lost 4 bases and the J gene lost 5 bases, with 29 bases spanning the gap. The CDR3 loop spans 19 amino acids. Germline assignment: CDR1 SGHAT and CDR2 FQDESV (reference sequence). The CDR3 region is CASSSFPLAGRVNQETQYF. In DNA, the CDR3 is TGTGCCAGCAGCTCATTCCCCTTAGCCGGCAGGGTAAATCAGGAGACCCAGTACTTC.

The table lists this clonotype with a few counts. The gene calls are TRBV20-1 and TRBJ2-1; TRBD2 matches 9 bases. Germline V CDR1 and CDR2: DFQATT, SNEGSKA (reference sequence). The CDR3 is 16 residues long. V lost 0 bases, J lost 1 base, and 4 bases stayed unmatched. CDR3 nucleotide sequence: TGCAGTGCTAGAGACCATACTAGCGGGTCCTACAATGAGCAGTTCTTC. This codes for CSARDHTSGSYNEQFF.

This clonotype was observed a few times. The rearrangement links TRBV27 to TRBJ2-7, with D maybe TRBD2 (6 bases). This CDR3 has 14 amino acids. CDR1 is MNHEY, CDR2 SMNVEV, per germline (reference sequence). V lost 4 bases, J lost 2 bases, and 12 bases lay in between. The CDR3: CASSWGGTPYEQYF. The CDR3 DNA reads TGTGCCAGCAGTTGGGGCGGGACCCCCTACGAGCAGTACTTC.

The CDR3 sequence: CASSDWGAASYEQYF. DNA for the CDR3: TGTGCCAGCTCCGATTGGGGGGCTGCCTCCTACGAGCAGTACTTC. The rearrangement joins TRBV18 to TRBJ2-7; D may be TRBD1 or TRBD2 (6 bases each). Per the germline V gene, CDR1 is KGHSH and CDR2 is LQKENI. The CDR3 is made up of 15 amino acids. Between the trimmed V and J ends, which lost 6 bases and 0 bases, there was a span of 15 bases.

This chain joins TRBV27 and TRBJ2-6, with unresolved D. The CDR3 is made up of 15 amino acids. Trimming took off 2 bases at V and 0 bases at J, with 5 bases between the two ends. Germline values: CDR1 MNHEY, CDR2 SMNVEV (reference sequence). CDR3 nucleotide sequence: TGTGCCAGCAGTTTAAGGATCTCTGGGGCCAACGTCCTGACTTTC. The encoded protein is CASSLRISGANVLTF.

In this sample, this clonotype turned up a few times. This sequence joins TRBV12-3 or TRBV12-4 and TRBJ1-2; tentatively, D is TRBD1 (6 bases). CDR3 length equals 15 residues. V shed 3 bases and J shed 3 bases, with 14 bases lying between them. The CDR3 loop reads CASSFGQGTHYGYTF. In DNA, the CDR3 is TGTGCCAGCAGTTTTGGTCAGGGGACCCACTATGGCTACACCTTC.

To note about this clonotype: This CDR3 is missing its conserved last phenylalanine or tryptophan, likely due to a read error. The gene calls are TRBV27 and TRBJ2-1; 7 bases are shared with TRBD2. Losses at the gene ends were 10 bases for V and 4 bases for J; bases not matched to a gene: 22. CDR3 length equals 18 residues. CDR1 is MNHEY, CDR2 SMNVEV, per germline (reference sequence). The DNA of the CDR3 is TGTGCCACCAAAAAAGGAAGGCTCGGTCTAGCGGAATACAATGAGCAGTTCTGC. It is translated as CATKKGRLGLAEYNEQFC.

This clonotype has a handful of counts. This sequence joins TRBV7-3 and TRBJ2-1, with TRBD1 matching 8 bases. Trimming took 6 bases from V and 8 from J; bases not matched to a gene: 6. The germline V gene encodes CDR1 SGHTA and CDR2 FQGTGA. CDR3 length: 13 residues. The CDR3 spells CASSPGGGDEQFF. CDR3 nucleotide sequence: TGTGCCAGCAGTCCAGGGGGCGGCGATGAGCAGTTCTTC.

This clonotype was seen only a few times. The V call is TRBV6-5, the J call TRBJ2-5; 9 bases map to TRBD2. This CDR3 is 15 amino acids long. J was trimmed by 5 bases and V by 4 bases; bases with no gene match: 8. The germline CDR1 and CDR2 sequences are MNHEY and SVGAGI. This chain's CDR3 is CASSLIAGALETQYF. For the CDR3, the DNA is TGTGCCAGCAGTTTGATAGCGGGAGCCCTGGAGACCCAGTACTTC.

This clonotype has at least ten counts. The chain has TRBV5-1 and TRBJ2-7; 7 bases line up with TRBD2. V dropped 4 bases and J dropped 3; count of bases not matched to a gene: 1. Germline V gene data show CDR1 as SGHRS and CDR2 as YFSETQ. There are 12 residues in the CDR3. Written as DNA, the CDR3 is TGCGCCAGCAGCAGGGACTACTACGAGCAGTACTTC. Translating it yields CASSRDYYEQYF. The full variable domain, its missing parts supplied by reference TRBV5-1 and TRBJ2-7, is KAGVTQTPRYLIKTRGQQVTLSCSPISGHRSVSWYQQTPGQGLQFLFEYFSETQRNKGNFPGRFSGRQFSNSRSEMNVSTLELGDSALYLCASSRDYYEQYFGPGTRLTVT.

This clonotype was detected only a few times. J is TRBJ2-1 and V is TRBV4-1; TRBD2 matches 11 bases. Germline CDR1 MGHRA, CDR2 YSYEKL. This CDR3 region has 19 residues. V lost 1 base to trimming and J lost 3 bases; unmatched junction nucleotides: 11. The CDR3 sequence: CASSQVPHKGLAVYNEQFF. The DNA of the CDR3 is TGCGCCAGCAGCCAAGTCCCCCATAAGGGACTAGCGGTCTACAATGAGCAGTTCTTC.

This clonotype has more than one count but fewer than ten. The rearrangement links TRBV18 to TRBJ1-2; 8 bases are shared with TRBD1. CDR3 length equals 15 residues. Trimming cost V 3 bases and J 4 bases; bases outside gene matches: 7. Per germline, CDR1 KGHSH and CDR2 LQKENI. Written as DNA, the CDR3 is TGTGCCAGCTCACCGCGGACAGGGCCAGGCTATGGCTACACCTTC. This sequence encodes CASSPRTGPGYGYTF.

The rearrangement links TRBV7-9 to TRBJ2-1; TRBD2 agrees at 7 bases. The germline V gene encodes CDR1 SEHNR and CDR2 FQNEAQ (reference sequence). This CDR3 is 13 amino acids long. V shed 5 bases, J shed 6 bases, and the junction held 4 bases outside the gene matches. The CDR3 here is CASSPPSGNEQFF. CDR3 nucleotides: TGTGCCAGCAGCCCCCCTAGCGGCAATGAGCAGTTCTTC.

The chain has TRBV5-6 and TRBJ1-1, with D possibly TRBD1 on 6 matching bases. Between the trimmed V and J ends, which lost 2 bases and 3 bases, there was a span of 8 bases. Germline V gene lookup returns CDR1 SGHDT and CDR2 YYEEEE. CDR3 size: 13 residues. CDR3 region: CASSLKGDTEAFF. The CDR3 nucleotides are TGTGCCAGCAGCTTAAAGGGGGACACTGAAGCTTTCTTT.

This chain uses TRBV12-5 with TRBJ2-3; 8 positions match TRBD1. The CDR3 contains 16 residues. Looked up from germline, CDR1 is LGHNT and CDR2 is FRNRAP. This chain's CDR3 is CASCQESGGWTDTQYF. DNA of the CDR3: TGTGCCTCCTGCCAAGAGTCAGGGGGCTGGACAGATACGCAGTATTTT.

This clonotype was observed a handful of times. CDR3 nucleotide sequence: TGTGCCAGCAGCTTAGCGGTCTACGAGCAGTACTTC. Protein sequence: CASSLAVYEQYF. The rearrangement joins TRBV7-9 to TRBJ2-7; D remains unclear. V was cut by 0 bases and J by 3 bases, with 3 bases left in between. In germline, CDR1 is SEHNR, CDR2 FQNEAQ (reference sequence). The CDR3 is 12 residues long. The complete variable domain, with remaining parts taken from reference TRBV7-9 and TRBJ2-7, reads DTGVSQNPRHKITKRGQNVTFRCDPISEHNRLYWYRQTLGQGPEFLTYFQNEAQLEKSRLLSDRFSAERPKGSFSTLEIQRTEQGDSAMYLCASSLAVYEQYFGPGTRLTVT.

This clonotype occurred many times. The chain recombines TRBV10-3 with TRBJ2-7; 14 nucleotides agree with TRBD2. The CDR3 is 16 amino acids. From germline, CDR1 is ENHRY and CDR2 SYGVKD. Trimming at V came to 3 bases and at J to 4 bases, leaving 5 bases not matched to a gene. The CDR3 here is CAISDPGLAGGYEQYF. The DNA for the CDR3 is TGTGCCATCAGTGATCCTGGACTAGCGGGAGGTTACGAGCAGTACTTC.

The rearrangement links TRBV7-9 to TRBJ2-1; TRBD2 aligns across 10 bases. V dropped 0 bases and J dropped 8; count of bases not matched to a gene: 7. There are 16 residues in the CDR3. Germline V lookup: CDR1 SEHNR, CDR2 FQNEAQ (reference sequence). The CDR3 protein is CASSLAVLAGDDEQFF. CDR3 DNA: TGTGCCAGCAGCTTAGCGGTCCTAGCGGGAGACGATGAGCAGTTCTTC.